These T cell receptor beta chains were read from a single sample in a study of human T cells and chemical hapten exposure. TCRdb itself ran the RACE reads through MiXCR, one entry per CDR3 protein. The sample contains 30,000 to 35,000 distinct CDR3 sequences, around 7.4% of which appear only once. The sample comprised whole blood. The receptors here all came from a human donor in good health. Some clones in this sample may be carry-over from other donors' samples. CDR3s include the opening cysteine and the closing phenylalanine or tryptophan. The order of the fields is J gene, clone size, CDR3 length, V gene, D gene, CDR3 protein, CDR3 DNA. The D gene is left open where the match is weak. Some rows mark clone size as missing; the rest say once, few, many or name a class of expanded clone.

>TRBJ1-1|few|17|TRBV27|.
CASRRGSTNAEITEAFF
TGTGCCAGCAGGCGGGGGTCAACAAACGCGGAGATCACTGAAGCTTTCTTT
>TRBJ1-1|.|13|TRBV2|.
CASSVGGNTEAFF
TGTGCCAGCAGTGTGGGCGGGAACACTGAAGCTTTCTTT
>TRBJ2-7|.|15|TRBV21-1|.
CASSKENRGQYEQYF
TGTGCCAGCAGCAAAGAGAACAGGGGGCAGTACGAGCAGTACTTC
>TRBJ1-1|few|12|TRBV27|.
CASSSWNTEAFF
TGTGCCAGCAGTTCCTGGAACACTGAAGCTTTCTTT
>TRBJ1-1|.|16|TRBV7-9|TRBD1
CASRGGTGAQGTEAFF
TGTGCCAGCAGGGGGGGGACAGGGGCGCAGGGGACTGAAGCTTTCTTT
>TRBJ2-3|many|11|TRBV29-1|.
CSVQMTDTQYF
TGCAGCGTCCAAATGACAGATACGCAGTATTTT
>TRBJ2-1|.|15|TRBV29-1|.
CSGYHSSQGRREQFF
TGCAGCGGCTACCACTCAAGCCAGGGTAGACGAGAGCAGTTCTTC
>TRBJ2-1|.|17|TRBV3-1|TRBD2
CASSQVGGRGSGNEQFF
TGTGCCAGCAGCCAAGTTGGCGGGAGGGGGTCGGGGAATGAGCAGTTCTTC
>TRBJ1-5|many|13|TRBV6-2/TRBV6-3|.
CASSYQADQPQHF
TGTGCCAGCAGTTACCAGGCCGATCAGCCCCAGCATTTT
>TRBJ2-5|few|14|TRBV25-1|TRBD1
CASSQPGGRETQYF
TGTGCCAGCAGTCAACCAGGGGGCCGAGAGACCCAGTACTTC
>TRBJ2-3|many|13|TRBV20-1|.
CSASRPGQDTQYF
TGCAGTGCGTCACGCCCGGGACAAGATACGCAGTATTTT
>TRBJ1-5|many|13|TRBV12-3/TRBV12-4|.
CASSFQGGQPQHF
TGTGCCAGCAGTTTTCAGGGAGGACAGCCCCAGCATTTT
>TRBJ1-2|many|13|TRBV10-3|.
CAIRPDSNYGYTF
TGTGCCATCAGGCCGGACAGCAACTATGGCTACACCTTC
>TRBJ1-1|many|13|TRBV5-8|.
CASSLGRGTEAFF
TGTGCCAGCAGCTTGGGTCGGGGCACTGAAGCTTTCTTT
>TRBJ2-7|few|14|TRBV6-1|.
CASSEVRSSYEQYF
TGTGCCAGCAGTGAAGTCCGGAGCTCCTACGAGCAGTACTTC
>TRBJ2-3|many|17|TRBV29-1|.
CSVEDLGKPPSTDTQYF
TGCAGCGTTGAAGATCTTGGTAAACCACCCAGCACAGATACGCAGTATTTT
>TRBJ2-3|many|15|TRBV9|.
CASSANRDYTDTQYF
TGTGCCAGCAGCGCAAACAGGGATTACACAGATACGCAGTATTTT
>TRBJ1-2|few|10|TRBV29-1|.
CSVFFYGYTF
TGCAGCGTTTTTTTCTATGGCTACACCTTC
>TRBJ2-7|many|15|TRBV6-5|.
CASSYRQPNTYEQYF
TGTGCCAGCAGTTACCGACAGCCAAATACCTACGAGCAGTACTTC
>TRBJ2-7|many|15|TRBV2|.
CASSEEGRNLREQYF
TGTGCCAGCAGTGAGGAGGGTAGAAACCTAAGGGAGCAGTACTTC
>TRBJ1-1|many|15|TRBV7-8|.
CASSLVVWARRGAFF
TGTGCCAGCAGCTTAGTGGTATGGGCCCGTAGAGGAGCTTTCTTT
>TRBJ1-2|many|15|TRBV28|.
CASSSQDGTNYGYTF
TGTGCCAGCAGTTCACAGGACGGTACTAACTATGGCTACACCTTC
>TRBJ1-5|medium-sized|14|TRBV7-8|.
CASKLGSSNQPQHF
TGTGCCAGCAAGTTGGGTAGCAGCAATCAGCCCCAGCATTTT
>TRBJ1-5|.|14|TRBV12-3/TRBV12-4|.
CASSLRGSNQPQHF
TGTGCCAGCAGTCTCAGGGGAAGCAATCAGCCCCAGCATTTT
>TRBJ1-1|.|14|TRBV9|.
CASSVATGYTEAFF
TGTGCCAGCAGCGTAGCGACAGGATACACTGAAGCTTTCTTT
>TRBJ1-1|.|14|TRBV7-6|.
CASSQEPRGTEAFF
TGTGCCAGCAGCCAGGAGCCCAGGGGTACTGAAGCTTTCTTT
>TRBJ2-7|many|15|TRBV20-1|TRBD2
CSARSSPLAGVEQYF
TGCAGTGCTAGATCCTCCCCACTAGCGGGAGTCGAGCAGTACTTC
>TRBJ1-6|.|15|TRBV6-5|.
CASSYKLWGLSPLHF
TGTGCCAGCAGTTACAAGTTGTGGGGGCTATCACCCCTCCACTTT
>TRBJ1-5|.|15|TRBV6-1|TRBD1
CASSPGQGGGQPQHF
TGTGCCAGCAGTCCGGGACAGGGCGGTGGACAGCCCCAGCATTTT
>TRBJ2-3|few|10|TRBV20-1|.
CSASRDTQYF
TGCAGTGCTTCTAGAGATACGCAGTATTTT
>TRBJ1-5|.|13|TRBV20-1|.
CSARVGGYQPQHF
TGCAGTGCTAGAGTGGGCGGCTATCAGCCCCAGCATTTT
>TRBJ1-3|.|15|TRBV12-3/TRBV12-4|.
CASSFNMGPGNTIYF
TGTGCCAGCAGTTTCAATATGGGACCAGGAAACACCATATATTTT
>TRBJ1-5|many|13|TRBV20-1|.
CSAREVVNQPQHF
TGCAGTGCTAGAGAAGTGGTCAATCAGCCCCAGCATTTT